This T cell receptor beta chain was documented in a study of blood T cell repertoires in COVID-19 (dated by TCRdb to the early 2020s). Study-level background: Samples from collaborators originated in the United States, Italy and Spain and spanned both the acute and convalescent phases of COVID-19. The prospective study material was composed of cDNA or gDNA derived from T cells, B-cell-depleted T cells, or PBMCs. Subjects who had been exposed to COVID-19, were actively infected with it, or had recovered from it provided the deeply sampled blood TCRbeta repertoires that made up the dataset. A freely available public database, intended as a resource for researchers studying the immune response to SARS-CoV-2, is where the repertoires were released. The samples were drawn from two sources: the first 160 participants of the ongoing ImmuneRACE study, and about 1,300 subjects contributed by 6 global collaborators. The sample metadata nearly always contained a de-identified subject ID, COVID-19 status, age in years and sex. Where available, HLA class I and class II types were obtained from metadata supplied by the sample provider rather than from assay-based typing.

Concerning this clone: Its antigen remains undetermined. No qualities accompany the bases; no much larger clone lies one base away.

In the prospective study, participants were roughly 18 to 95 years old, resided in 20 to 30 geographic areas of the United States, and were enrolled through a virtual design. To assign participants to cohorts, the prospective study relied on clinical history that participants themselves reported in a screening survey and a study questionnaire. In the prospective study, mobile phlebotomists collected whole blood, serum and a nasopharyngeal or oropharyngeal swab from each participant. Prospective study participants could optionally give additional blood draws and questionnaires over an approximately two-month period. Prospective study blood samples were shipped either frozen or at room temperature before DNA extraction. Overall results and qualifications from the work: The amount of clinical and demographic metadata varied by source and participant and was provided uncurated.

TCRbeta CDR3 regions were amplified from genomic DNA using the immunoSEQ Assay, a bias-controlled multiplex PCR. The paper's data handling went like this. Within the assay, amplification of reference gene primers was used to estimate how many nucleated cells each sample contained. Sequence reads were collapsed and filtered to measure the absolute abundance of every unique TCRbeta CDR3 rearrangement. Productive Simpson clonality was computed per sample as the square root of Simpson's diversity index over productive rearrangements. TCRdb mirrors the immuneACCESS table, restricted to in-frame sequences. Some clones are absent from its copies; in checked studies, under half trace to an unresolved V gene, and the reason for the others is unknown. Clonal size and the V and J genes are those of that table, whereas D and trimming came from the DNA. Across this sample there are around 250,000 clones, with more than 70% seen only once. The ten top clones hold more than 1% of the sample.

At the junction V is shortened by 2 bases and J by 6 bases, with 13 bases in between. Spanning cysteine to phenylalanine, the CDR3 consists of 15 amino acids. This entry keeps only the CDR3 DNA: 45 bases, framed from base 1. The germline V gene (reference sequence) sets CDR1 to LGHDT and CDR2 to YNNKEL. Sequencing was carried out using PBMCs or T cells enriched from blood (not recorded which). The TCR sequence derives from a woman aged 40 to 50 with acute COVID-19. The sequence links TRBV3-1 (or the pseudogene TRBV3-2) to TRBJ2-2; D gene: possibly TRBD1, on 6 matching bases. The nucleotides read TGTGCCAGCAGCCAATTTATAACAGGGTCCGGGGAGCTGTTTTTT. This translates into CASSQFITGSGELFF.